These 11 T cell receptor beta chains originate from one sample sequenced in a study of T cells in women clearing cervical HPV infection. TCRdb's table, derived via immunoSEQ multiplex PCR, lists solely in-frame clones and lacks some. The sample features about 39,000 clones, with around 4.9% in its top ten. Sequencing was carried out using blood buffy coat. The receptors derive from a woman aged 18-69 years with a cervical HPV16 infection that either progressed to CIN3+ or cleared (not recorded which).

Worth noting for this clone: The read gets to within 3 residues of the CDR3 end, and the germline J gene fills in the rest. The chain combines TRBV19 with TRBJ1-5, with D possibly being TRBD1 (5 bases). Trimming removed 6 bases at V and 3 bases at J, with 12 bases between. This CDR3 spans 14 amino acids. Looked up from germline, CDR1 is LNHDA and CDR2 is SQIVND (reference sequence). The CDR3 is CASSLGGANQPQHF. Incomplete CDR3 DNA: TGTGCCAGTAGCCTCGGAGGGGCCAATCAGCCC.

As to this clone: The read ends 3 residues shy of where the CDR3 ends; the end is completed using the germline J gene. The chain has TRBV7-9 and TRBJ1-4, with TRBD1 identical over 12 bases. The V gene's germline CDR1 is SEHNR and CDR2 FQNEAQ (reference sequence). The CDR3 extends over 15 amino acids. The CDR3 protein is CASSSGQGAKDLLFF. The DNA read from the CDR3 is TGTGCCAGCAGCTCGGGACAGGGGGCCAAGGATTTA.

The CDR3 region is CASKSDINTEAFF. The sequenced CDR3 bases are TGCGCCAGCAAATCGGACATCAACACTGAA. J is TRBJ1-1 and V is TRBV5-1; D is perhaps TRBD1 (5 bases). The CDR3 end is not reached by the read, which stops 3 residues before it; the germline J gene fills it in. V dropped 6 bases and J dropped 2 bases, with 11 bases sitting between them. The CDR3 consists of 13 residues. The germline CDR1 and CDR2 sequences are SGHRS and YFSETQ. The whole variable domain, filled in from reference TRBV5-1 and TRBJ1-1, reads KAGVTQTPRYLIKTRGQQVTLSCSPISGHRSVSWYQQTPGQGLQFLFEYFSETQRNKGNFPGRFSGRQFSNSRSEMNVSTLELGDSALYLCASKSDINTEAFFGQGTRLTVV.

In regard to this clone: The sequenced fragment ends 3 residues before the CDR3 boundary, so the rest is inferred from the germline J gene. This chain uses TRBV5-1 with TRBJ1-1; D unclear. The CDR3 runs to 14 residues. Germline assignment: CDR1 SGHRS and CDR2 YFSETQ. The V gene lost 4 bases and the J gene lost 2 bases, with 12 bases spanning the gap. The chain's CDR3 is CASSPGLQNTEAFF. CDR3 DNA (partial): TGCGCCAGCAGCCCCGGACTGCAAAACACTGAA.

On this clone itself: The sequence runs out 3 residues before the end of the CDR3; the remainder is reconstructed from the germline J gene. The rearrangement links TRBV2 to TRBJ1-2, with 9 bases aligning to TRBD1. Looked up from germline, CDR1 is SNHLY and CDR2 is FYNNEI. The CDR3 extends over 14 amino acids. The ends lost 6 bases at V and 4 bases at J; junction bases unmatched: 6. The CDR3: CASRLQGAVYGYTF. The sequenced CDR3 bases are TGTGCCAGCAGACTACAGGGGGCGGTCTATGGC.

CDR3 DNA (partial): TGTGCCAGCAGTCTATCTGCAAGCTCGGGTGAAAAA. Translated, it gives CASSLSASSGEK. The entire CDR3 sequence reads CASSLSASSGEKLFF. The V gene is TRBV2, the J gene TRBJ1-4; D is ambiguous. The sequenced fragment ends 3 residues before the CDR3 boundary, so the rest is inferred from the germline J gene. Germline V gives CDR1 SNHLY, CDR2 FYNNEI. Trimming pared 5 bases from V and 7 bases from J, leaving 17 bases between. The CDR3 extends over 15 amino acids.

With respect to this clone: The read stops 3 residues short of the end of the CDR3; the missing end is completed from the germline J gene. V usage is TRBV20-1 and J usage is TRBJ2-1, with TRBD1 matching over 10 bases. CDR1 DFQATT and CDR2 SNEGSKA come from the germline V gene (reference sequence). The CDR3 extends over 12 amino acids. The V and J ends lost 7 bases and 6 bases, in that order; junction bases with no gene match: 3. Incomplete CDR3 DNA: TGCAGTGGGGGGACAGGGGCCAATGAG. Translating gives CSGGTGANE. From start to end, the CDR3 is CSGGTGANEQFF.

In the case of this clone: The CDR3 goes on 3 residues after the read ends, and that part is filled in from the germline J gene. The chain joins TRBV5-4 to TRBJ1-3; the D gene is possibly TRBD1 (6 bases). Looked up from germline, CDR1 is SGHNT and CDR2 is YYREEE (reference sequence). CDR3 length: 15 amino acids. The V gene lost 4 bases and the J gene lost 0 bases, with 11 bases spanning the gap. CDR3 bases read: TGTGCCAGCAGCGGCCAACAGGGCTCTGGAAACACC. Its translation: CASSGQQGSGNT. The entire CDR3 is CASSGQQGSGNTIYF.

The covered CDR3 bases are TGCAGTGCTAGAGTCGGGGGAAATGGC. It codes for CSARVGGNG. Given in full, the CDR3 is CSARVGGNGYTF. The rearrangement uses TRBV20-1 and TRBJ1-2; the D gene is possibly TRBD1 (5 bases). The read falls 3 residues short of the CDR3 end, and the missing part is taken from the germline J gene. The CDR3 loop spans 12 amino acids. Trimming shortened V by 1 base and J by 6 bases, and 9 bases separated the two germline ends. Looked up from germline, CDR1 is DFQATT and CDR2 is SNEGSKA (reference sequence).

About this clone: The sequence runs out 3 residues before the end of the CDR3; the remainder is reconstructed from the germline J gene. The chain combines TRBV19 with TRBJ2-2, with unresolved D. The ends were cut back, 2 bases at V and 5 bases at J, with 12 bases in the middle. Looked up from germline, CDR1 is LNHDA and CDR2 is SQIVND (reference sequence). The CDR3 is 15 residues long. The sequenced CDR3 bases are TGTGCCAGTAGTATACAGGCCAGAAAGACCGGGGAG. Protein sequence: CASSIQARKTGE. The full CDR3 protein is CASSIQARKTGELFF.

With regard to this clone: The read ends 3 residues early relative to the CDR3; the germline J gene fills the gap. The rearrangement links TRBV6-1 to TRBJ2-1, with 9 nucleotides matching TRBD1. J lost 5 bases, V lost 2 bases, and 4 bases had no gene match. This CDR3 has 15 residues. Germline-derived CDR1 and CDR2 are MNHNS and SASEGT. The DNA read from the CDR3 is TGTGCCAGCAGTGAAACAGGGGGCGGGCACAATGAG. It is translated as CASSETGGGHNE. The entire CDR3 sequence reads CASSETGGGHNEQFF.